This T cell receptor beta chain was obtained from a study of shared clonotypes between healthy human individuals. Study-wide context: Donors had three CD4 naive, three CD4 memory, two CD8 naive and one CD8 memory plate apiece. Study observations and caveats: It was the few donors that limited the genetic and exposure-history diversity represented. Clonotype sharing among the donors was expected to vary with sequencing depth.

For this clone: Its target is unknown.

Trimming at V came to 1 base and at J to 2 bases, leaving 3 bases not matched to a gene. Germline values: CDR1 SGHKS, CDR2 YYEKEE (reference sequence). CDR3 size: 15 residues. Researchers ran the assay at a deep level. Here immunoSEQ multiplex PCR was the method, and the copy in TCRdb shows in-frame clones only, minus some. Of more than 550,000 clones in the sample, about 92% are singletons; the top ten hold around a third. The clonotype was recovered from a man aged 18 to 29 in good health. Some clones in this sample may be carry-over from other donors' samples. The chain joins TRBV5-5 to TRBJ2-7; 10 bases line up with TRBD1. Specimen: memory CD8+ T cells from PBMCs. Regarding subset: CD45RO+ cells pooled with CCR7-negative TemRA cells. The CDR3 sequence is CASSLRGQGTYEQYF. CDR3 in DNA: TGTGCCAGCAGCTTGAGGGGACAGGGGACCTACGAGCAGTACTTC.